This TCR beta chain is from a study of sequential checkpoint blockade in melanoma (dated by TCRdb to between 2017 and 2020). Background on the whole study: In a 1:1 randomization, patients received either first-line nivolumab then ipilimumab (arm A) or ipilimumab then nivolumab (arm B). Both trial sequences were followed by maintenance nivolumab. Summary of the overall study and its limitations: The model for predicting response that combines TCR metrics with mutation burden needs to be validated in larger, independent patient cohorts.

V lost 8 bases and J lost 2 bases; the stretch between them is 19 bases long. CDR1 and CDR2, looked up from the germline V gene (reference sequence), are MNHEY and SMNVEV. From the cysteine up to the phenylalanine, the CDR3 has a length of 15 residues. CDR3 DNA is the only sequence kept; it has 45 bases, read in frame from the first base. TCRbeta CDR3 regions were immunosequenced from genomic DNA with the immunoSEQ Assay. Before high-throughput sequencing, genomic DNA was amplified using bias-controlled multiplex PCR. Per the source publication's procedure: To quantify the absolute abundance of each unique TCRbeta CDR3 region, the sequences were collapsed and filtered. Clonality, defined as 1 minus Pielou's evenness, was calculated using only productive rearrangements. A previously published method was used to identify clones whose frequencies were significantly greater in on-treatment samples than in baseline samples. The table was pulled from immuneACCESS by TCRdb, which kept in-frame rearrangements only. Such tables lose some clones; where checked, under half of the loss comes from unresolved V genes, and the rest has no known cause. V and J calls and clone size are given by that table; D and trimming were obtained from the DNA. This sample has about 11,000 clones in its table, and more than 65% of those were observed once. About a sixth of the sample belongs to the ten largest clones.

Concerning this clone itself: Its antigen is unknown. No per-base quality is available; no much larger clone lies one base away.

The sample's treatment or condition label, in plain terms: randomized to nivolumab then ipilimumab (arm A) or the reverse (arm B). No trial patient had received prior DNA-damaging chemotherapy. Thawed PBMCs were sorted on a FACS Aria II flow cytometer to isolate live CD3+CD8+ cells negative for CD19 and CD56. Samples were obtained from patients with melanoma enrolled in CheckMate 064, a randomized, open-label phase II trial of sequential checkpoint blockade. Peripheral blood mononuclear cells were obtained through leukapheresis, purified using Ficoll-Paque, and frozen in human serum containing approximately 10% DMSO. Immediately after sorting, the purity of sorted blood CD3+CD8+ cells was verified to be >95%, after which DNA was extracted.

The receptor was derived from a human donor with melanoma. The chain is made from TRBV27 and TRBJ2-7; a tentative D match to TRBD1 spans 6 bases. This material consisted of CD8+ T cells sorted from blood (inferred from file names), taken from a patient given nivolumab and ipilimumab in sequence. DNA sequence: TGTGCCAGCTCTCTCTCACCCGACAGGCCCTACGAGCAGTACTTC. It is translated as CASSLSPDRPYEQYF.